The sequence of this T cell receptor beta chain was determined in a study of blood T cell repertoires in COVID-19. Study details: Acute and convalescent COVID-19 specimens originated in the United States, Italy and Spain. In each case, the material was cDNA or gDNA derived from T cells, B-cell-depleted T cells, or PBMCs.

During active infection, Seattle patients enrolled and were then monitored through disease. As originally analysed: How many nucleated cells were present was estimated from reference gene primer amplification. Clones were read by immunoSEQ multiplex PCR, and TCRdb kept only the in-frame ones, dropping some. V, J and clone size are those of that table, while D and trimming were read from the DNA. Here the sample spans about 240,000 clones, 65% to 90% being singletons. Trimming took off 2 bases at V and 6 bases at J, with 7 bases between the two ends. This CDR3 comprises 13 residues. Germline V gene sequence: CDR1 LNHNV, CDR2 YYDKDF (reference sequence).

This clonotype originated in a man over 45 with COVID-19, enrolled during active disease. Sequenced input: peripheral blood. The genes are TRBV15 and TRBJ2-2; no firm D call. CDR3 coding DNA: TGTGCCACCAGCAGACAGAATCCCGGGGAGCTGTTTTTT. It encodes CATSRQNPGELFF.